These 15 T cell receptor beta chains share one sample of origin, sequenced in a study of T cell responses to AZD1222 COVID-19 vaccine. Produced via immunoSEQ multiplex PCR; TCRdb's table is partial and in-frame only. Of 150,000 or so clones in the sample, about 90% were seen once. This material consisted of peripheral blood, taken 28 days after the second AZD1222 dose. The receptors were gathered from an adult who received the AZD1222 COVID-19 vaccine.

The J gene is TRBJ2-7, the V gene TRBV5-4; 8 positions agree with TRBD1. Unmatched junction bases numbered 8, after V lost 4 bases and J lost 2 bases. The CDR3 contains 15 residues. Germline V gene data show CDR1 as SGHNT and CDR2 as YYREEE (reference sequence). CDR3 region: CASSGGTGETYEQYF. DNA for the CDR3: TGTGCCAGCAGCGGGGGGACAGGTGAGACCTACGAGCAGTACTTC.

The gene calls are TRBV2 and TRBJ1-1; D remains unclear. CDR3 length: 14 amino acids. V dropped 2 bases and J dropped 1 base, with 8 bases sitting between them. CDR1 SNHLY and CDR2 FYNNEI come from the germline V gene. For the CDR3, the DNA is TGTGCCAGCAGTGAATTGGGCCGGAACACTGAAGCTTTCTTT. Protein: CASSELGRNTEAFF.

The DNA for the CDR3 is TGTGCCAGCAGCTCTAGCGTGGGAACCTACGAGCAGTACTTC. It yields the protein CASSSSVGTYEQYF. The rearrangement joins TRBV7-3 to TRBJ2-7; possible D gene TRBD2, 6 bases. Germline assignment: CDR1 SGHTA and CDR2 FQGTGA. The CDR3 has 14 residues. Deletions cut 4 bases from V and 2 bases from J, with 12 bases between.

The rearrangement uses TRBV6-5 and TRBJ1-2; 8 nucleotides align to TRBD1. CDR1 MNHEY and CDR2 SVGAGI come from the germline V gene. J gave up 8 bases and V 6 bases, and 14 bases lay outside the gene matches. CDR3 size: 15 residues. CDR3 sequence: CASSPSPRQGRGYTF. As DNA, the CDR3 is TGTGCCAGCAGCCCGAGTCCGCGACAGGGGAGAGGCTACACCTTC.

The chain joins TRBV7-2 to TRBJ1-4; no clear D. CDR1 and CDR2 (germline): SGHTA, FQGNSA. Trimming stripped 1 base from V and 4 bases from J, with 10 bases between. The CDR3 runs to 15 residues. CDR3 region: CASSLDRQDNEKLFF. CDR3 sequence (DNA): TGTGCCAGCAGCTTAGATCGGCAGGATAATGAAAAACTGTTTTTT.

This rearrangement joins TRBV4-2 to TRBJ2-1; 10 nucleotides agree with TRBD1. The V gene's germline CDR1 is LGHNA and CDR2 YNFKEQ. This CDR3 has 20 residues. V shed 2 bases, J shed 0 bases, and the junction held 13 bases outside the gene matches. The CDR3 coding sequence is TGTGCCAGCAGCCAACCCGGGACAGGGGTTATGCCCGGCTCCTACAATGAGCAGTTCTTC. It translates to CASSQPGTGVMPGSYNEQFF.

V is TRBV20-1 and J is TRBJ2-7, with a weak D call TRBD2 (6 bases). The V end lost 5 bases, the J end lost 3 bases, and 8 bases lay between the germline ends. Germline assignment: CDR1 DFQATT and CDR2 SNEGSKA (reference sequence). The CDR3 covers 11 residues. The CDR3 sequence: CSAQGGYEQYF. CDR3 bases: TGCAGTGCTCAGGGAGGCTACGAGCAGTACTTC.

The chain links TRBV20-1 to TRBJ2-2; D is unresolved. The V gene's germline CDR1 is DFQATT and CDR2 SNEGSKA (reference sequence). The V end was cut by 3 bases, the J end by 4 bases, with 9 bases between. CDR3 size: 13 residues. CDR3 residues: CSASNSLTGELFF. The CDR3 DNA is TGCAGTGCTAGTAACAGCCTCACCGGGGAGCTGTTTTTT.

CDR3 nucleotide sequence: TGTGCCAGCAGCCGGAGGGAATCTGAAAAACTGTTTTTT. The encoded protein is CASSRRESEKLFF. The chain employs TRBV9 and TRBJ1-4; no clear D gene. This CDR3 comprises 13 residues. Germline V CDR1 and CDR2: SGDLS, YYNGEE. V lost 4 bases to trimming and J lost 7 bases, with 11 bases between them.

The chain couples TRBV19 to TRBJ1-2; D is unclear. Germline CDR1 reads LNHDA; CDR2 reads SQIVND (reference sequence). V lost 5 bases, J lost 8 bases, and 15 bases lay in between. This CDR3 region has 13 residues. Here the CDR3 DNA reads TGTGCCAGTAGTGTCGGGTTTTACGGCGGCTACACCTTC. It specifies CASSVGFYGGYTF.

This sequence joins TRBV11-3 and TRBJ1-5, with D unresolved. This CDR3 comprises 13 residues. V was pared by 4 bases and J by 4 bases, with 8 bases between. Germline CDR1 reads SGHNT; CDR2 reads YENEEA. The CDR3 region has the DNA TGTGCCAGCAGCTCTGACGTAAATCAGCCCCAGCATTTT. It is translated as CASSSDVNQPQHF.

This clone has only one observation. This chain joins TRBV3-1 (or the pseudogene TRBV3-2) and TRBJ1-5; no clear D. The V gene lost 0 bases and the J gene lost 4 bases, with 10 bases spanning the gap. Germline V gene data show CDR1 as LGHDT and CDR2 as YNNKEL (reference sequence). This CDR3 has 15 amino acids. CDR3 coding DNA: TGTGCCAGCAGCCAAGATGGCAGTTGGAATCAGCCCCAGCATTTT. Its protein product is CASSQDGSWNQPQHF.

The rearrangement links TRBV23-1 to TRBJ1-5; 9 nucleotides line up with TRBD1. TRBV23-1 is designated an ORF whose function remains uncertain. With 4 bases clipped from V and 5 bases from J, the junction kept 6 bases outside the gene matches. CDR3 length: 15 residues. CDR3 residues: CASSLHGQGHQPQHF. The CDR3 DNA follows: TGCGCCAGCAGTCTCCATGGACAGGGGCATCAGCCCCAGCATTTT.

In the case of this clone: Additional DNA sequences in this sample encode the identical CDR3. This chain uses TRBV5-1 with TRBJ2-7; 7 bases align to TRBD1. The V gene's germline CDR1 is SGHRS and CDR2 YFSETQ. V shed 0 bases, J shed 1 base, and the junction held 4 bases outside the gene matches. This CDR3 contains 15 residues. The CDR3 DNA follows: TGCGCCAGCAGCTTGGCCGGGACAGCGTCCTACGAGCAGTACTTC. Its protein is CASSLAGTASYEQYF.

The chain joins TRBV19 to TRBJ1-1; unclear D gene. Germline V CDR1 and CDR2: LNHDA, SQIVND (reference sequence). Trimming stripped 7 bases from V and 1 base from J, with 13 bases between. The CDR3 spans 14 residues. Here the CDR3 DNA reads TGTGCCAGTACCCCCCCACGAGGGAACACTGAAGCTTTCTTT. Encoded protein: CASTPPRGNTEAFF. The whole variable domain, remainder taken from reference TRBV19 and TRBJ1-1, is DGGITQSPKYLFRKEGQNVTLSCEQNLNHDAMYWYRQDPGQGLRLIYYSQIVNDFQKGDIAEGYSVSREKKESFPLTVTSAQKNPTAFYLCASTPPRGNTEAFFGQGTRLTVV.